These 22 T cell receptor beta chains came from one sample sequenced in a study of glioma-infiltrating T cells. The iRepertoire nested amplicon-rescue multiplex PCR amplified TCR alpha and beta CDR3s from RNA. From the multiplex PCR reads, TCRdb called clonotypes with MiXCR, one entry per CDR3 protein. The table has approximately 89,000 distinct CDR3 sequences, 20% to 25% seen once; the top ten hold approximately 7%. The sequencing sample was made of glioma tissue, nonneoplastic brain tissue, or PBMCs (not recorded which). Receptors originate from a human donor with low-grade glioma or glioblastoma, undergoing nonglioma brain surgery, or in good health (not recorded which).

V and J are TRBV6-2 or TRBV6-3 and TRBJ2-1, with TRBD1 matching 10 bases. The CDR3 loop spans 16 amino acids. V lost 2 bases to trimming and J lost 4 bases; unmatched junction nucleotides: 5. Germline-derived CDR1 and CDR2 are MNHEY and SVGEGT. CDR3 residues: CASSYLGQGRYNEQFF. The CDR3 DNA is TGTGCCAGCAGTTACCTGGGACAGGGGCGATACAATGAGCAGTTCTTC.

This clonotype was seen at least ten times. V usage is TRBV2 and J usage is TRBJ1-1; TRBD1 matches 7 bases. Looked up from germline, CDR1 is SNHLY and CDR2 is FYNNEI. V trimming: 1 base; J trimming: 0 bases; junction bases outside the gene matches: 5. CDR3 length: 16 residues. The CDR3 region is CASSEVGTVMNTEAFF. The CDR3 nucleotides read TGTGCCAGCAGTGAAGTAGGGACAGTTATGAACACTGAAGCTTTCTTT.

This clonotype was seen at least ten times. V is TRBV18 and J is TRBJ2-1, with 7 bases lining up with TRBD2. The CDR3 spans 15 residues. Germline values: CDR1 KGHSH, CDR2 LQKENI. The junction had 7 bases not matched to a gene; V was cut back by 2 bases and J by 6 bases. This CDR3 is CASSPYQRDGNEQFF. CDR3 nucleotide sequence: TGTGCCAGCTCACCATACCAGCGGGACGGCAATGAGCAGTTCTTC.

This clonotype appeared many times. The genes are TRBV11-2 and TRBJ1-1; D is unresolved. Germline V gene data show CDR1 as SGHAT and CDR2 as FQNNGV. This CDR3 has 13 amino acids. V shed 6 bases and J shed 0 bases, with 8 bases lying between them. This CDR3 is CASSLVMNTEAFF. The CDR3 nucleotides read TGTGCCAGCAGTTTGGTCATGAACACTGAAGCTTTCTTT.

In the case of this clonotype: With a much larger clone just one base away, this may be a read error. The conserved phenylalanine or tryptophan normally closing the CDR3 is absent here, so this likely arose from a read error. The DNA for the CDR3 is TGTGCCAGCAGCCCAGCGGGATCCGACTACAATGAGCAGTTCCTC. Translation gives CASSPAGSDYNEQFL. V and J are TRBV7-6 and TRBJ2-1; 7 nucleotides match TRBD2. The V and J ends lost 5 bases and 3 bases, in that order; junction bases with no gene match: 7. The CDR3 contains 15 residues. CDR1 and CDR2 (germline): SGHVS, FNYEAQ.

The rearrangement joins TRBV20-1 to TRBJ1-1; TRBD1 matches 8 bases. CDR3 length: 14 residues. Germline assignment: CDR1 DFQATT and CDR2 SNEGSKA (reference sequence). The ends lost 6 bases at V and 1 base at J; junction bases unmatched: 7. CDR3 loop: CSARRGTGNTEAFF. CDR3 coding DNA: TGCAGTGCGAGAAGGGGGACAGGGAACACTGAAGCTTTCTTT.

The gene calls are TRBV11-2 and TRBJ2-5, with D perhaps TRBD1 or TRBD2 (6 bases each). The CDR3 contains 15 residues. Germline assignment: CDR1 SGHAT and CDR2 FQNNGV. V was shortened by 1 base and J by 1 base, with 10 bases between the two germline ends. CDR3 sequence (DNA): TGTGCCAGCAGCTTAGTCAGGGGAGGCCAAGAGACCCAGTACTTC. Translation gives CASSLVRGGQETQYF.

Details on this clonotype: A much larger clone lies one base from this, so it may be a read error. The V and J genes are TRBV6-5 and TRBJ2-3, with 7 bases aligning to TRBD1. CDR1 and CDR2 from the germline V gene are MNHEY and SVGAGI. CDR3 length: 15 amino acids. The V gene end was trimmed by 6 bases and the J gene end by 3 bases; junction bases not matched to a gene: 9. CDR3 in DNA: TGTGCCAGCAGACTCGGGACAGCGAAGACAGATACGCAGTATTTT. Protein sequence: CASRLGTAKTDTQYF.

As regards this clonotype: This may arise from a read error, as a much more abundant clone is one base away. The chain couples TRBV3-1 to TRBJ1-5; D unclear. The CDR3 sequence is 16 residues long. Per germline, CDR1 LGHDT and CDR2 YNNKEL (reference sequence). The CDR3 reads CASSPRRQNSNQRQHF. In DNA form, the CDR3 reads TGTGCCAGCAGCCCCCGGCGGCAGAATAGCAATCAGCGCCAGCATTTT.

This clonotype was counted ten times or more. The chain combines TRBV3-1 with TRBJ2-7; 10 bases are a match to TRBD1. The ends lost 0 bases at V and 6 bases at J; junction bases unmatched: 5. The CDR3 has 15 residues. Per germline, CDR1 LGHDT and CDR2 YNNKEL (reference sequence). The CDR3 DNA reads as TGTGCCAGCAGCCAAGAAGACAGGGGGCTACTCGAGCAGTACTTC. This gives the protein CASSQEDRGLLEQYF.

This clonotype showed up many times. The J gene is TRBJ2-7, the V gene TRBV6-6; TRBD1 is a possible D gene (6 bases). This CDR3 has 15 amino acids. The V end lost 0 bases, the J end lost 4 bases, and 13 bases lay between the germline ends. Germline V gene data show CDR1 as MNHNY and CDR2 as SVGAGI (reference sequence). The DNA for the CDR3 is TGTGCCAGCAGTTACTCGGTTGGGACAAATTACGAGCAGTACTTC. Translated: CASSYSVGTNYEQYF.

Worth noting for this clonotype: This may be a read error, as it is one base from a much larger clone. This chain connects TRBV4-1 to TRBJ2-1; D gene unclear. Trimming left V 4 bases short and J 10 bases short, with 14 bases between. The CDR3 spans 13 residues. CDR1 and CDR2 from the germline V gene are MGHRA and YSYEKL. The CDR3 coding sequence is TGCGCCAGCAGCCTTGAACTCGCCTACGAGCAGTTCTTC. This sequence encodes CASSLELAYEQFF.

Of note for this clonotype: Mismatch with germline at one junction end may stem from a read error. The rearrangement uses TRBV18 and TRBJ2-7; D may be TRBD2 (6 bases). The CDR3 spans 14 residues. From germline, CDR1 is KGHSH and CDR2 LQKENI. DNA of the CDR3: TGTGCCAGCTCACCAGTCGGGGGAGTATACGGGCAGTACTTC. Its protein product is CASSPVGGVYGQYF.

The V call is TRBV3-1, the J call TRBJ2-2; tentatively, D is TRBD1 or TRBD2 (5 bases each). Germline V gene sequence: CDR1 LGHDT, CDR2 YNNKEL (reference sequence). This CDR3 is 12 amino acids long. V gave up 4 bases and J gave up 6 bases, with 6 bases separating them. CDR3 sequence reads: CASSLGAGELFF. The CDR3 nucleotides are TGTGCCAGCAGCCTGGGGGCCGGGGAGCTGTTTTTT.

In this sample, this clonotype turned up many times. The V call is TRBV6-6, the J call TRBJ1-1; D might be TRBD1 (5 bases). V gave up 0 bases and J gave up 0 bases, with 14 bases separating them. The CDR3 is 17 amino acids. In germline, CDR1 is MNHNY, CDR2 SVGAGI (reference sequence). CDR3 region: CASSYSLRANMNTEAFF. CDR3 nucleotide sequence: TGTGCCAGCAGTTACTCCCTCAGGGCCAACATGAACACTGAAGCTTTCTTT.

This clonotype was seen many times. This sequence joins TRBV9 and TRBJ1-1; D is undetermined. From germline, CDR1 is SGDLS and CDR2 YYNGEE. V lost 2 bases and J 2 bases, leaving 7 bases between the germline ends. The CDR3 is 13 residues long. CDR3: CASSVEFNTEAFF. Here the CDR3 DNA reads TGTGCCAGCAGCGTGGAATTTAACACTGAAGCTTTCTTT.

The gene calls are TRBV11-2 and TRBJ2-7; D is unclear. Germline V CDR1 and CDR2: SGHAT, FQNNGV. V shed 5 bases and J shed 4 bases, with 9 bases lying between them. The CDR3 extends over 12 amino acids. The CDR3 loop is CASSPDLYEQYF. CDR3 DNA sequence: TGTGCCAGCAGCCCCGATTTGTACGAGCAGTACTTC.

This clonotype has ten or more counts. V and J are TRBV5-1 and TRBJ1-1; no clear D gene. The CDR3 totals 15 residues. Trimming took 3 bases from V and 0 from J, leaving 12 bases between them. Germline CDR1 SGHRS, CDR2 YFSETQ. The CDR3 DNA follows: TGCGCCAGCAGCTCGCAAGTGACGGTGAACACTGAAGCTTTCTTT. The encoded protein is CASSSQVTVNTEAFF.

This clonotype showed up many times. V usage is TRBV28 and J usage is TRBJ1-5, with unresolved D. The germline V gene has CDR1 MDHEN and CDR2 SYDVKM. V lost 3 bases to trimming and J lost 3 bases, with 12 bases between them. The CDR3 has 15 amino acids. CDR3 coding DNA: TGTGCCAGCAGTTTTCGTGGGCGATCCAATCAGCCCCAGCATTTT. Its protein product is CASSFRGRSNQPQHF.

V gene TRBV7-6 combines with J gene TRBJ2-7; 10 bases match TRBD2. J lost 4 bases, V lost 3 bases, and 18 bases had no gene match. The V gene's germline CDR1 is SGHVS and CDR2 FNYEAQ. CDR3 size: 19 residues. CDR3 loop: CASSFTSGRAGSERYEQYF. Written as DNA, the CDR3 is TGTGCCAGCAGCTTTACAAGCGGGAGGGCCGGATCGGAACGTTACGAGCAGTACTTC. The complete variable domain, with remaining parts taken from reference TRBV7-6 and TRBJ2-7, reads GAGVSQSPRYKVTKRGQDVALRCDPISGHVSLYWYRQALGQGPEFLTYFNYEAQQDKSGLPNDRFSAERPEGSISTLTIQRTEQRDSAMYRCASSFTSGRAGSERYEQYFGPGTRLTVT.

A word on this clonotype: Given a much more abundant clone one base away, this may be a read error. This chain connects TRBV5-1 to TRBJ1-1; D might be TRBD1 (6 bases). The CDR3 contains 15 residues. Per the germline V gene, CDR1 is SGHRS and CDR2 is YFSETQ. The CDR3 spells CASRRGDTSNTEALF. The CDR3 DNA is TGCGCCAGCAGAAGAGGGGACACCTCGAACACTGAAGCTCTCTTT.

In its sample, this clonotype was seen many times. This rearrangement joins TRBV6-1 to TRBJ1-1, with 8 bases identical to TRBD1. J gave up 8 bases and V 2 bases, and 10 bases lay outside the gene matches. This CDR3 is 15 amino acids long. Germline CDR1 reads MNHNS; CDR2 reads SASEGT. CDR3 loop: CASSETTGQGWEAFF. CDR3 DNA: TGTGCCAGCAGTGAAACAACCGGACAGGGTTGGGAAGCTTTCTTT.